This is a list of T cell receptor beta chains from one sample in a study of tissue T cells after allogeneic stem cell transplantation. The protocol was immunoSEQ multiplex PCR, while the TCRdb copy is restricted to in-frame clones and leaves out a portion. There are tens of thousands of clones in the sample; around 70% occur only once, and approximately 8% lies in the top ten. The sequencing here drew on tissue from the ileum, taken at autopsy. The source is a female donor over 55 with lung cancer. Both conserved end residues are trimmed from each CDR3. Some rows have no size entry. The others give once, few or many, or a class for an expanded clone.

clone size,J gene,V gene,CDR3 protein
-,TRBJ2-7,TRBV11-2,ASGGGSPSGEQY
-,TRBJ2-7,TRBV4-2,ASSQDSGGPTTYEQY
-,TRBJ1-1,TRBV27,ASSNLRDRGPSPNTEAF
-,TRBJ1-4,TRBV10-3,AISGRRNEKLF
few,TRBJ2-3,TRBV19,ASSRGGRPDTQY
-,TRBJ1-2,TRBV7-9,ASSLESRYGYT
-,TRBJ1-2,TRBV5-4,ASSLGPGLYGYT
-,TRBJ1-1,TRBV9,ASSVAPGGDTEAF
-,TRBJ2-3,TRBV7-9,ASRFGLAGADTQY
-,TRBJ2-1,TRBV11-3,ASSRDNNEQF
-,TRBJ1-3,TRBV5-4,ASTWGPLGNTIY
-,TRBJ2-3,TRBV7-3,ASSSGEGDTQY
few,TRBJ2-3,TRBV12-5,ASGLETSTDTQY
-,TRBJ1-5,TRBV6-2/TRBV6-3,ASSPLTGAVANQPQH
-,TRBJ2-3,TRBV7-9,ASSRVGTDTQY
-,TRBJ1-2,TRBV18,ASSPPNREHGYT
-,TRBJ2-2,TRBV18,ASSPAQSNTGELF
-,TRBJ2-6,TRBV4-1,ASSQEQASSGANVLT
-,TRBJ1-1,TRBV10-2,ASSEYQGLTEAF